The source of this T cell receptor (beta chain) is a study of T cells in Graves' hyperthyroidism and ophthalmopathy. Study-wide results and caveats: Ophthalmopathy, which appeared later, was predicted by the model a median approximately six months before onset.

Authors of the study amplified TCR beta CDR3 regions from RNA transcripts. The HTBI primer set served for first-round RT-PCR of the TCR CDR3. TCRdb called the multiplex PCR reads again in MiXCR, with one record for every CDR3 protein. The data show 250,000 to 300,000 distinct CDR3 sequences, roughly 19% seen once. Active moderate-to-severe ophthalmopathy, Clinical Activity Score at least 3, NOSPECS at least 4, under 3 months' duration. Exclusion followed for patients with uncontrolled infection, other autoimmune disease, pregnancy or lactation. CDR3 length equals 19 residues. The V gene lost 3 bases and the J gene lost 7 bases, with 30 bases spanning the gap. Germline lookup yields CDR1 MNHGY and CDR2 SVAAGI. This clonotype was picked up a small number of times. The antigen remains unidentified.

This clonotype was obtained from a man aged 50-60 years with Graves' ophthalmopathy. Specimen: blood. The V gene is TRBV6-9, the J gene TRBJ1-2, with D perhaps matching TRBD1 (6 bases). The CDR3 DNA reads as TGTGCCAGCAGTTACACTAGCGGGAGGGCCGGGGCAGGGGTCGGTGGCTACACCTTC. Residues: CASSYTSGRAGAGVGGYTF.